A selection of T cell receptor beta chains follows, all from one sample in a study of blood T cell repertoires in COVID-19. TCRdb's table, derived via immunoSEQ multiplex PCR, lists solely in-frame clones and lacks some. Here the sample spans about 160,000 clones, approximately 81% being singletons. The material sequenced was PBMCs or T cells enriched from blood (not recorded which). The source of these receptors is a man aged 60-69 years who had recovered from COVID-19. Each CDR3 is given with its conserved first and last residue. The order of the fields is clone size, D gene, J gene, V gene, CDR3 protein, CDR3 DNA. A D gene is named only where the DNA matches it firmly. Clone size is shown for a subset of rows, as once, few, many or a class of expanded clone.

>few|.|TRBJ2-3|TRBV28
CASSPRTWADTQYF
TGTGCCAGCAGCCCTCGGACATGGGCAGATACGCAGTATTTT
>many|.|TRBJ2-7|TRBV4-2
CASSQALEGSYEQYF
TGTGCCAGCAGCCAAGCACTGGAGGGTTCCTACGAGCAGTACTTC
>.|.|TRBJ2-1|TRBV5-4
CASSLEGLGVYNEQFF
TGTGCCAGCAGCTTGGAGGGCCTCGGGGTTTACAATGAGCAGTTCTTC
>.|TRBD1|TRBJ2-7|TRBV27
CASSTQGVGTYEQYF
TGTGCCAGCAGTACCCAGGGGGTTGGTACCTACGAGCAGTACTTC
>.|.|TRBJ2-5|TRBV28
CASSLASSEGTETQYF
TGTGCCAGCAGTTTAGCGTCTAGCGAGGGAACGGAGACCCAGTACTTC
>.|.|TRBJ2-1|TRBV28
CASSFRRRPSYNEQFF
TGTGCCAGCAGTTTCCGTCGGCGGCCCTCCTACAATGAGCAGTTCTTC
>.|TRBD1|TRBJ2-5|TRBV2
CASSGVGQGPGTQYF
TGTGCCAGCAGTGGTGTGGGACAGGGCCCAGGGACCCAGTACTTC
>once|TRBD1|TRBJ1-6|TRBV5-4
CASSRRDSYNSPLHF
TGTGCCAGCAGCCGGCGGGACAGCTATAATTCACCCCTCCACTTT
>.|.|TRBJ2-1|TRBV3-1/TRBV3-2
CASSQGGLPNEQFF
TGTGCCAGCAGCCAAGGCGGCCTACCCAATGAGCAGTTCTTC
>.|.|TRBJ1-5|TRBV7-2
CASTLGGREDQPQHF
TGTGCCAGCACTTTAGGTGGCAGGGAAGATCAGCCCCAGCATTTT
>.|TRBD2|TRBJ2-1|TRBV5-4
CASGLSGRINEQFF
TGTGCCAGCGGCCTTAGCGGGAGGATAAATGAGCAGTTCTTC
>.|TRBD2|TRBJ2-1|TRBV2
CASSGEGSYNEQFF
TGTGCCAGCAGTGGGGAGGGCTCCTACAATGAGCAGTTCTTC
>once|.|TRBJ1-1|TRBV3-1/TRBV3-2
CASSSRFSDYRNTEAFF
TGTGCCAGCAGCTCCCGGTTTAGTGACTACCGGAACACTGAAGCTTTCTTT
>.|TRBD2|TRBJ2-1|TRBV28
CASSASGTSGYNEQFF
TGTGCCAGCAGTGCGAGCGGGACTAGCGGATACAATGAGCAGTTCTTC
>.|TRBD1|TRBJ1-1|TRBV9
CASSPWDRLTEAFF
TGTGCCAGCAGCCCCTGGGACAGATTAACTGAAGCTTTCTTT
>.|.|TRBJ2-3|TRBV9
CASSVDGGMDTQYF
TGTGCCAGCAGCGTAGATGGAGGAATGGATACGCAGTATTTT
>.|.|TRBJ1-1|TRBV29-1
CSVRGGAGANTEAFF
TGCAGCGTTCGCGGGGGTGCAGGAGCGAACACTGAAGCTTTCTTT
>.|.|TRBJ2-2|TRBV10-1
CASSPGLATGELFF
TGCGCCAGCAGTCCAGGCCTCGCCACCGGGGAGCTGTTTTTT
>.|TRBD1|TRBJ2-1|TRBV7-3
CASTLRPGTGIDEQFF
TGTGCCAGCACTCTCCGTCCCGGGACAGGGATCGATGAGCAGTTCTTC
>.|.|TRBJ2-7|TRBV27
CASSSGQLEQYF
TGTGCCAGCAGTTCGGGACAACTCGAGCAGTACTTC
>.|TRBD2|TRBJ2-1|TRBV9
CASSVWSGSEQFF
TGTGCCAGCAGCGTATGGAGCGGGAGTGAGCAGTTCTTC
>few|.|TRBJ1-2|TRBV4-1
CASSVGPGQNYGYTF
TGCGCCAGCAGCGTCGGGCCAGGGCAGAACTATGGCTACACCTTC
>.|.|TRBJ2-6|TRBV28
CASSIRLSSSGANVLTF
TGTGCCAGCAGTATCAGGCTATCCTCCTCTGGGGCCAACGTCCTGACTTTC
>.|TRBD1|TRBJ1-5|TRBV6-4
CASSKDRGSNQPQHF
TGTGCCAGCAGTAAAGACAGGGGTAGCAATCAGCCCCAGCATTTT
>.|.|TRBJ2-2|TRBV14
CASSQELRTGELFF
TGTGCCAGCAGCCAAGAGTTGAGGACCGGGGAGCTGTTTTTT
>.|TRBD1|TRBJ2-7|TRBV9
CASSVTGDYEQYF
TGTGCCAGCAGCGTGACAGGGGACTACGAGCAGTACTTC
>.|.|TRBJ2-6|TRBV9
CASSVASVFSGANVLTF
TGTGCCAGCAGCGTAGCTAGCGTCTTCTCTGGGGCCAACGTCCTGACTTTC
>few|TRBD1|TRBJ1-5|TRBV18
CASSEIDREQPQHF
TGTGCCAGCTCAGAAATCGACAGGGAACAGCCCCAGCATTTT
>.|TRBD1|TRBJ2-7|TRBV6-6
CASSSRSGQGNEQYF
TGTGCCAGCAGTTCACGAAGTGGACAGGGGAACGAGCAGTACTTC
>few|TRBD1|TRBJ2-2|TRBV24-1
CATSRDRGLTGELFF
TGTGCCACCAGCCGGGACAGGGGGCTCACCGGGGAGCTGTTTTTT
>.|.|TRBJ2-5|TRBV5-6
CASSSARIDWETQYF
TGTGCCAGCAGCTCCGCGCGTATAGACTGGGAGACCCAGTACTTC
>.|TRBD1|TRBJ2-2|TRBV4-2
CASSQDLGQADTGELFF
TGTGCCAGCAGCCAAGATTTAGGACAGGCTGACACCGGGGAGCTGTTTTTT
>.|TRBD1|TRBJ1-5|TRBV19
CASRPTRDSQPQHF
TGTGCCAGTAGACCAACAAGGGACAGCCAGCCCCAGCATTTT
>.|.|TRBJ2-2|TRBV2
CASSADGSDTGELFF
TGTGCCAGCAGCGCGGACGGGAGCGACACCGGGGAGCTGTTTTTT
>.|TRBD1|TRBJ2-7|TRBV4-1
CASSQGMPFVGTGAEQYF
TGCGCCAGCAGCCAAGGGATGCCCTTTGTCGGGACAGGGGCCGAGCAGTACTTC
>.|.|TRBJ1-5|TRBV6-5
CATARGFGQPQHF
TGTGCCACCGCCCGGGGGTTTGGTCAGCCCCAGCATTTT
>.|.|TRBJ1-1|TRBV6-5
CASRGDTANTEAFF
TGTGCCAGCAGGGGGGACACCGCGAACACTGAAGCTTTCTTT
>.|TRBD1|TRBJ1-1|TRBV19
CASSTRDRDTEAFF
TGTGCCAGTAGTACAAGAGACAGGGATACTGAAGCTTTCTTT
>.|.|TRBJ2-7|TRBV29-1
CSVATRGTAIGEQYF
TGCAGCGTTGCGACCAGGGGAACGGCAATCGGCGAGCAGTACTTC
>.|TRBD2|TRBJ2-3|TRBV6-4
CASSVGLAGGGDTQYF
TGTGCCAGCAGTGTGGGCTTAGCGGGCGGAGGAGATACGCAGTATTTT
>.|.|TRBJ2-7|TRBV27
CASSQLALDNYEQYF
TGTGCCAGCAGTCAGTTGGCGCTAGATAATTACGAGCAGTACTTC
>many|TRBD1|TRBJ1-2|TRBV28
CASSLTGTGLLRHYGYTF
TGTGCCAGCAGTTTAACCGGGACAGGCCTCCTTAGACACTATGGCTACACCTTC
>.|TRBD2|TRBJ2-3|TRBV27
CASSLPSSQLAGALTDTQYF
TGTGCCAGCAGTCTCCCATCCTCACAACTAGCGGGAGCCCTCACAGATACGCAGTATTTT
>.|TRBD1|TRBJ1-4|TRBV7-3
CASSFPTGRKTVF
TGTGCCAGCAGCTTCCCGACAGGGCGAAAAACTGTTTTT
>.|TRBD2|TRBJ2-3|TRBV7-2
CASRPPGLGFTDTQYF
TGTGCCAGCAGGCCACCGGGACTAGGATTCACAGATACGCAGTATTTT
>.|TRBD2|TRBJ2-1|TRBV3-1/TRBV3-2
CASTGTSGRHNEQFF
TGTGCCAGCACCGGGACTAGCGGGAGGCACAATGAGCAGTTCTTC
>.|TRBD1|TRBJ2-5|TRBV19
CASTPGTGRNRETQYF
TGTGCCAGTACCCCCGGGACAGGCCGAAATAGGGAGACCCAGTACTTC
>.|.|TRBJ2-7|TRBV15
CATSRDNGGFSSYEQYF
TGTGCCACCAGCAGGGATAATGGGGGGTTCAGCTCCTACGAGCAGTACTTC
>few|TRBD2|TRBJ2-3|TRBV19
CASSAHVGGRLAGTQYF
TGTGCCAGTAGTGCCCATGTGGGTGGGCGACTAGCGGGTACGCAGTATTTT
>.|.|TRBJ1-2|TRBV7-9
CASSLMEFNYGYTF
TGTGCCAGCAGCTTAATGGAGTTCAACTATGGCTACACCTTC
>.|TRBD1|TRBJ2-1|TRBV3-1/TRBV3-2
CASSQFRGSYNEQFF
TGTGCCAGCAGCCAGTTCAGGGGGTCCTACAATGAGCAGTTCTTC